This T cell receptor beta chain emerged from a study of cytomegalovirus exposure and HLA in healthy donors. On the study more broadly: Earlier, some 170 million T cells were analyzed, and over 95 million unique TCR beta sequences were found among them. Study-wide results and limits: Per a prior analysis, the majority of TCR beta V segments were productive roughly 90% or roughly 30% of the time.

60 Vbeta and 13 Jbeta primers were used in PCR. Profiling relied on immunoSEQ multiplex PCR, and the TCRdb table lists in-frame clones only, not all of them. The repertoire has about 100,000 clones, about three quarters of them found once; the top ten carry about 7%. CDR3 length: 14 amino acids. V was clipped by 3 bases and J by 6 bases, with 11 bases between them. Germline CDR1 and CDR2: KGHSH and LQKENI. While unrecorded immune exposures were likely, the donors were nominally healthy when sampled. As regards this clone: No antigen is known for it.

The TCR originated in a middle-aged man in good health and CMV-seropositive. Material: PBMCs. The chain employs TRBV18 and TRBJ2-2; D is possibly TRBD2 (6 bases). CDR3 loop: CASSPEGLAGELFF. The DNA for the CDR3 is TGTGCCAGCTCACCGGAGGGGTTGGCCGGGGAGCTGTTTTTT.